This T cell receptor (beta chain) is from a study of EBV T-cell therapy then PD-1 blockade in nasopharyngeal carcinoma. With regard to this clone: The antigen remains undetermined.

Measured with immunoSEQ multiplex PCR; TCRdb has only the in-frame clones, and not every one. The repertoire consists of tens of thousands of clones, with 84% occurring once and the leading ten covering roughly 28%. The germline V gene encodes CDR1 MGHRA and CDR2 YSYEKL. This CDR3 spans 15 amino acids. With 3 bases removed from V and 6 bases from J, the gap between germline ends came to 15 bases. Documented treatment: AdE1-LMPpoly-expanded autologous EBV-specific T-cell therapy followed by anti-PD-1 nivolumab. The clonotype originates from a man in his forties with nasopharyngeal carcinoma. The V call is TRBV4-1, the J call TRBJ2-1, with D tentatively TRBD1 (5 bases). The sequences come from CD8+ T cells from blood, collected at approximately day 64 from a patient whose treatment included autologous EBV-specific T cells and nivolumab. The CDR3 region is CASSQDTLVVNEQFF. In DNA form, the CDR3 reads TGCGCCAGCAGCCAGGACACCCTCGTCGTCAATGAGCAGTTCTTC.